This T cell receptor beta chain derives from a study of control samples from healthy donors and cancer patients. The V gene lost 4 bases and the J gene lost 3 bases, with 10 bases spanning the gap. The V gene's germline CDR1 is SGHNT and CDR2 YYREEE (reference sequence). CDR3 length: 14 residues. This table comes from immunoSEQ multiplex PCR, and its TCRdb copy is limited to in-frame clones, with some not included. This table has around 120,000 clones, about 92% appearing once. The sequenced sample consisted of PBMCs. The TCR sequence derives from a man aged 45-65 years with head and neck cancer. The chain uses TRBV5-4 and TRBJ1-4, with D possibly TRBD1 on 5 matching bases. In DNA form, the CDR3 reads TGTGCCAGCAGCGCCGGGGGGGCTAATGAAAAACTGTTTTTT. Amino acids: CASSAGGANEKLFF.